These 26 T cell receptor beta chains were all obtained from the same sample, sequenced in a study of blood T cell repertoires in COVID-19. The table came from immunoSEQ multiplex PCR; TCRdb's copy has only in-frame clones and leaves some out. There are roughly 250,000 clones in the sample; about 80% occur only once, and 15% to 18% lies in the top ten. Sequencing was done on a sample of peripheral blood. Source of these receptors: a person aged 65-85 years with COVID-19, enrolled during active disease.

This chain uses TRBV27 with TRBJ2-4; 8 bases agree with TRBD1. Looked up from germline, CDR1 is MNHEY and CDR2 is SMNVEV (reference sequence). The CDR3 is 13 residues long. V shed 3 bases and J 12 bases; nucleotides not matched to a gene: 7. The CDR3 here is CASSLSDRATQYF. CDR3 sequence (DNA): TGTGCCAGCAGTTTGTCGGACAGGGCGACTCAGTACTTC.

The rearrangement uses TRBV4-3 and TRBJ1-6, with a possible D match to TRBD1 (5 bases). The CDR3 runs to 17 residues. Germline CDR1 is LGHNA and CDR2 is YSLEER. Trimming took off 3 bases at V and 0 bases at J, with 12 bases between the two ends. The DNA of the CDR3 is TGCGCCAGCAGCCAGGACAACGACCTCTCCTATAATTCACCCCTCCACTTT. This sequence encodes CASSQDNDLSYNSPLHF.

V and J are TRBV7-6 and TRBJ1-1; the D is unclear. V gave up 1 base and J gave up 10 bases, with 13 bases separating them. CDR3 length: 13 amino acids. Germline V gene sequence: CDR1 SGHVS, CDR2 FNYEAQ. CDR3 loop: CASSLVVSGVAFF. For the CDR3, the DNA is TGTGCCAGCAGCTTAGTTGTGTCGGGTGTAGCTTTCTTT.

V usage is TRBV7-2 and J usage is TRBJ2-7; D perhaps matches TRBD2 (5 bases). CDR1 and CDR2 (germline): SGHTA, FQGNSA. With 2 bases removed from V and 0 bases from J, the gap between germline ends came to 11 bases. The CDR3 loop spans 15 amino acids. DNA of the CDR3: TGTGCCAGCAGCTTAATACCGGGGTACTCCTACGAGCAGTACTTC. It is translated as CASSLIPGYSYEQYF. The full variable domain, in which reference TRBV7-2 and TRBJ2-7 provide the parts outside the CDR3, is GAGVSQSPSNKVTEKGKDVELRCDPISGHTALYWYRQSLGQGLEFLIYFQGNSAPDKSGLPSDRFSAERTGGSVSTLTIQRTQQEDSAVYLCASSLIPGYSYEQYFGPGTRLTVT.

This chain links TRBV4-1 with TRBJ2-1, with D tentatively TRBD2 (6 bases). The CDR3 has 18 amino acids. Trimming took off 0 bases at V and 0 bases at J, with 15 bases between the two ends. The germline V gene encodes CDR1 MGHRA and CDR2 YSYEKL. The CDR3 region has the DNA TGCGCCAGCAGCCAAGAAGGGGCAACTAGCCCCTCCTACAATGAGCAGTTCTTC. Translation gives CASSQEGATSPSYNEQFF.

On this clone: Other DNA sequences within the sample encode an identical CDR3. The V gene is TRBV19, the J gene TRBJ2-3, with 10 bases fitting TRBD2. This CDR3 comprises 16 residues. The germline CDR1 and CDR2 sequences are LNHDA and SQIVND (reference sequence). V shed 3 bases and J 0 bases; nucleotides not matched to a gene: 3. CDR3 nucleotide sequence: TGTGCCAGTAGTATCGGACTAGCGGCTAGCACAGATACGCAGTATTTT. This encodes CASSIGLAASTDTQYF.

The chain has TRBV6-6 and TRBJ2-6; weak D call: TRBD2 (5 bases). Germline V CDR1 and CDR2: MNHNY, SVGAGI (reference sequence). V was clipped by 5 bases and J by 0 bases, with 11 bases between them. The CDR3 has 16 amino acids. The CDR3 nucleotides are TGTGCCAGCAGTACGACGGGGAACTCTGGGGCCAACGTCCTGACTTTC. Translated: CASSTTGNSGANVLTF.

The chain links TRBV5-1 to TRBJ2-3, with a tentative D call TRBD1 (6 bases). The CDR3 extends over 15 amino acids. The V and J ends lost 0 bases and 4 bases respectively, with 12 bases between them. Looked up from germline, CDR1 is SGHRS and CDR2 is YFSETQ. The CDR3 sequence: CASSLAGRQADTQYF. The CDR3 DNA reads TGCGCCAGCAGCTTGGCGGGAAGACAGGCAGATACGCAGTATTTT.

V is TRBV6-2 or TRBV6-3 and J is TRBJ2-7, with 8 nucleotides matching TRBD2. This CDR3 spans 14 amino acids. The germline gives CDR1 MNHEY, CDR2 SVGEGT. Germline trimming cut 1 base from V and 6 bases from J; bases unmatched to any gene: 5. The CDR3 nucleotides read TGTGCCAGCAGTTACTTGGCGGGAGGTTCCGAGCAGTACTTC. Its protein product is CASSYLAGGSEQYF.

This clone was found a few times. The gene calls are TRBV28 and TRBJ2-2, with a tentative D call TRBD1 (6 bases). This CDR3 spans 12 amino acids. Germline CDR1 and CDR2: MDHEN and SYDVKM. The V gene lost 7 bases and the J gene lost 8 bases, with 11 bases spanning the gap. CDR3 DNA sequence: TGTGCCAGCACCAGGGGCACTGGGGAGCTGTTTTTT. Encoded protein: CASTRGTGELFF.

The chain carries TRBV5-1 and TRBJ1-2, with 7 bases fitting TRBD1. Germline V lookup: CDR1 SGHRS, CDR2 YFSETQ. This CDR3 has 18 residues. Trimming took 6 bases from V and 4 from J; bases not matched to a gene: 21. CDR3 protein: CASNRDPTSGQDSYGYTF. The CDR3 DNA reads TGCGCCAGCAACCGGGACCCAACCTCCGGACAGGACAGCTATGGCTACACCTTC.

The chain joins TRBV27 to TRBJ1-1, with a weak D call TRBD1 (6 bases). This CDR3 is built from 14 residues. Per germline, CDR1 MNHEY and CDR2 SMNVEV (reference sequence). V gave up 6 bases and J gave up 5 bases, with 16 bases separating them. The CDR3: CASSPAGALTEAFF. The CDR3, as DNA: TGTGCCAGCAGCCCAGCAGGGGCGTTAACTGAAGCTTTCTTT.

The rearrangement links TRBV7-3 to TRBJ1-1; no definite D call. CDR3 size: 15 residues. Germline loops: CDR1 SGHTA, CDR2 FQGTGA. V lost 2 bases, J lost 0 bases, and 10 bases lay in between. The CDR3 sequence is CASSLYSTMNTEAFF. DNA for the CDR3: TGTGCCAGCAGCTTATATAGCACCATGAACACTGAAGCTTTCTTT.

This clone was seen a single time. The rearrangement links TRBV7-9 to TRBJ1-6; D is undetermined. CDR3 length equals 16 residues. Between the trimmed V and J ends, which lost 5 bases and 5 bases, there was a span of 16 bases. The germline V gene has CDR1 SEHNR and CDR2 FQNEAQ (reference sequence). The CDR3 DNA reads as TGTGCCAGCAGCCAAGCCCGACAAATTCATAATTCACCCCTCCACTTT. It specifies CASSQARQIHNSPLHF.

This clone was recorded once. V is TRBV21-1 and J is TRBJ2-7; the DNA was not used to check the table's D call, TRBD2. TRBV21-1 is a pseudogene. The CDR3 spans 16 residues. Here the CDR3 reads CASSSPAGGRSYEQYF. CDR3 nucleotide sequence: TGTGCCAGCAGCAGTCCGGCGGGCGGGCGCTCCTACGAGCAGTACTTC.

V gene TRBV7-2 combines with J gene TRBJ1-2; 9 nucleotides agree with TRBD1. This CDR3 is 14 amino acids long. J lost 7 bases, V lost 6 bases, and 9 bases had no gene match. CDR1 and CDR2 (germline): SGHTA, FQGNSA. CDR3 DNA: TGTGCCAGCAGGGTGGGAACAGGGGGCGGTGGCTACACCTTC. Translation: CASRVGTGGGGYTF.

This clone was seen only a few times. This sequence joins TRBV3-1 (or the pseudogene TRBV3-2) and TRBJ2-2; 8 bases are shared with TRBD2. Germline V gene sequence: CDR1 LGHDT, CDR2 YNNKEL (reference sequence). The CDR3 contains 17 residues. J lost 6 bases, V lost 1 base, and 10 bases had no gene match. CDR3 protein: CASSQVWVREGAGELFF. The CDR3 DNA is TGTGCCAGCAGCCAAGTATGGGTCCGGGAGGGCGCCGGGGAGCTGTTTTTT.

The chain recombines TRBV9 with TRBJ2-2; 11 nucleotides align to TRBD2. In germline, CDR1 is SGDLS, CDR2 YYNGEE. V shed 2 bases and J 6 bases; nucleotides not matched to a gene: 6. The CDR3 is made up of 16 amino acids. Here the CDR3 DNA reads TGTGCCAGCAGCGTTAGCGGGGGGGCCTTCGCCGGGGAGCTGTTTTTT. Its translation: CASSVSGGAFAGELFF.

This sequence joins TRBV3-1 (or the pseudogene TRBV3-2) and TRBJ2-2, with 7 bases fitting TRBD2. Germline loops: CDR1 LGHDT, CDR2 YNNKEL (reference sequence). The CDR3 runs to 18 residues. V lost 1 base to trimming and J lost 2 bases; unmatched junction nucleotides: 10. CDR3 region: CASSQAPPGGSNTGELFF. In DNA, the CDR3 is TGTGCCAGCAGCCAAGCACCTCCCGGGGGGTCCAACACCGGGGAGCTGTTTTTT.

The chain has TRBV29-1 and TRBJ2-5; no clear D gene. CDR3 length: 11 amino acids. Trimming left V 3 bases short and J 5 bases short, with 7 bases between. The germline gives CDR1 SQVTM, CDR2 ANQGSEA. The CDR3, as DNA: TGCAGCGTTGACCGTAGCGAGACCCAGTACTTC. Translating gives CSVDRSETQYF.

This rearrangement joins TRBV12-3 or TRBV12-4 to TRBJ2-7; D may be TRBD1 (5 bases). The CDR3 has 12 amino acids. The ends were cut back, 6 bases at V and 6 bases at J, with 12 bases in the middle. For the CDR3, the DNA is TGTGCCAGCAGCCCAGGGTGGAGCGAGCAGTACTTC. Amino acids: CASSPGWSEQYF.

The chain links TRBV10-3 to TRBJ1-1, with 8 bases fitting TRBD1. J gave up 3 bases and V 6 bases, and 12 bases lay outside the gene matches. The CDR3 extends over 16 amino acids. The germline V gene encodes CDR1 ENHRY and CDR2 SYGVKD. This CDR3 is CAIRSGQGNGYTEAFF. The CDR3 DNA reads TGTGCCATCAGGAGCGGACAGGGTAACGGGTACACTGAAGCTTTCTTT.

The chain joins TRBV5-1 to TRBJ2-2; TRBD2 agrees at 8 bases. The CDR3 sequence is 15 residues long. Germline V gene lookup returns CDR1 SGHRS and CDR2 YFSETQ. V dropped 6 bases and J dropped 0; count of bases not matched to a gene: 4. In DNA form, the CDR3 reads TGCGCCAGCAATCGAGCGGGGGCGAACACCGGGGAGCTGTTTTTT. Residues: CASNRAGANTGELFF.

The chain has TRBV2 and TRBJ2-7; no clear D gene. The CDR3 spans 14 residues. Germline loops: CDR1 SNHLY, CDR2 FYNNEI. Trimming left V 2 bases short and J 6 bases short, with 14 bases between. CDR3 in DNA: TGTGCCAGCAGTGAAACGCAAGCTGTCCGCGAGCAGTACTTC. It codes for CASSETQAVREQYF.

V gene TRBV28 combines with J gene TRBJ2-7; 7 bases map to TRBD2. The CDR3 consists of 12 residues. Germline lookup yields CDR1 MDHEN and CDR2 SYDVKM. The V segment lost 8 bases and the J segment 11 bases; nucleotides outside the gene matches: 12. CDR3: CASRGRAGEEYF. DNA of the CDR3: TGTGCCAGCCGTGGCAGGGCGGGAGAGGAGTACTTC.

The chain links TRBV30 to TRBJ2-1; 10 nucleotides align to TRBD2. The V segment lost 5 bases and the J segment 9 bases; nucleotides outside the gene matches: 10. The CDR3 extends over 14 amino acids. The germline V gene encodes CDR1 GTSNPN and CDR2 SVGIG (reference sequence). CDR3 amino acids: CAWGSGRAFAEQFF. The CDR3 region has the DNA TGTGCCTGGGGAAGCGGGAGGGCCTTTGCTGAGCAGTTCTTC. The whole variable domain, remainder taken from reference TRBV30 and TRBJ2-1, is SQTIHQWPATLVQPVGSPLSLECTVEGTSNPNLYWYRQAAGRGLQLLFYSVGIGQISSEVPQNLSASRPQDRQFILSSKKLLLSDSGFYLCAWGSGRAFAEQFFGPGTRLTVL.